The rows below give T cell receptor beta chains drawn from one sample of a study of T cell repertoires in cytomegalovirus infection. TCRdb processed the reads anew with MiXCR; each CDR3 protein has one entry. The profile shows about 180,000 distinct CDR3 sequences, under 15% of them singletons. The sequencing input was PBMCs. Receptors were obtained from a human donor in good health (CMV status not recorded). Some clones in this sample may be carry-over from other donors' samples. CDR3s include the opening cysteine and the closing phenylalanine or tryptophan. The order of the fields is D gene, clone size, CDR3 length, J gene, V gene, CDR3 protein, CDR3 DNA. The D gene is left open where the match is weak. Only some rows state a clone size, as once, few, many or a class for expanded clones.

D gene: NA; clone size: NA; CDR3 length: 14; J gene: TRBJ1-1; V gene: TRBV7-9; CDR3 protein: CASSLGSANTEAFF; CDR3 DNA: TGTGCCAGCAGCTTAGGATCCGCGAACACTGAAGCTTTCTTT
D gene: NA; clone size: NA; CDR3 length: 12; J gene: TRBJ1-2; V gene: TRBV27; CDR3 protein: CASGRVTAGYTF; CDR3 DNA: TGTGCCAGCGGACGAGTTACAGCGGGCTACACCTTC
D gene: TRBD2; clone size: many; CDR3 length: 16; J gene: TRBJ2-1; V gene: TRBV7-2; CDR3 protein: CASSLEAGGRLGEQFF; CDR3 DNA: TGTGCCAGCAGCTTAGAGGCGGGGGGGCGGTTGGGTGAGCAGTTCTTC
D gene: NA; clone size: NA; CDR3 length: 12; J gene: TRBJ1-2; V gene: TRBV10-2; CDR3 protein: CASSEDIYGYTF; CDR3 DNA: TGCGCCAGCAGTGAGGATATCTATGGCTACACCTTC
D gene: NA; clone size: many; CDR3 length: 13; J gene: TRBJ1-2; V gene: TRBV7-8; CDR3 protein: CASSLGWTYGYTF; CDR3 DNA: TGTGCCAGCAGCTTAGGGTGGACCTATGGCTACACCTTC
D gene: TRBD2; clone size: NA; CDR3 length: 14; J gene: TRBJ2-5; V gene: TRBV11-2; CDR3 protein: CASSLAGGVETQYF; CDR3 DNA: TGTGCCAGCAGCTTAGCGGGGGGGGTGGAGACCCAGTACTTC
D gene: TRBD1; clone size: many; CDR3 length: 14; J gene: TRBJ2-1; V gene: TRBV20-1; CDR3 protein: CSARTGSSYNEQFF; CDR3 DNA: TGCAGTGCTCGGACAGGGAGCTCCTACAATGAGCAGTTCTTC
D gene: NA; clone size: NA; CDR3 length: 17; J gene: TRBJ2-5; V gene: TRBV20-1; CDR3 protein: CSAGLPGIGKTQETQYF; CDR3 DNA: TGCAGTGCGGGCCTGCCGGGGATCGGGAAAACACAAGAGACCCAGTACTTC
D gene: TRBD1; clone size: many; CDR3 length: 14; J gene: TRBJ2-5; V gene: TRBV29-1; CDR3 protein: CSVESRDRKETQYF; CDR3 DNA: TGCAGCGTTGAAAGCCGGGACAGGAAAGAGACCCAGTACTTC
D gene: NA; clone size: NA; CDR3 length: 12; J gene: TRBJ1-2; V gene: TRBV19; CDR3 protein: CASSADGPIRTF; CDR3 DNA: TGTGCCAGTAGTGCGGACGGGCCCATTCGGACCTTC
D gene: NA; clone size: few; CDR3 length: 11; J gene: TRBJ1-1; V gene: TRBV30; CDR3 protein: CAWSRQREAFF; CDR3 DNA: TGTGCCTGGAGTCGACAAAGGGAAGCTTTCTTT